This T cell receptor (beta chain) was found in a study of tumor-infiltrating lymphocytes in primary liver carcinoma. Remarks on this clonotype: Its cognate antigen is unknown. One end of the junction is discordant with germline, which a read error may explain.

TCR beta cDNA was reverse-transcribed from 400 to 500 ng of total RNA. The reaction used a constant-region primer and ProtoScript II reverse transcriptase. Three nested multiplex PCR rounds, a slightly modified ARM-PCR, produced the libraries for TCR beta. The study ran its first two PCR rounds for roughly 9 cycles each, using TRBV1-TRBV30 forward primers and a C-beta reverse primer. TCRdb reprocessed the multiplex PCR reads via MiXCR and lists one record per CDR3 protein. The sample consists of roughly 32,000 distinct CDR3 sequences, less than 85% of them appearing once. The study, taken as a whole, reports: Less overlap was seen in tumor-adjacent and tumor-blood pairs than in tumor region pairs.

Co-extraction of both nucleic acids (RNA and DNA) used about 18-34 mg of unsorted bulk tissue. All tumor specimens exceeded 75% viable tumor cells. The germline V gene has CDR1 SGHDN and CDR2 FVKESK. The CDR3 runs to 16 residues. This rearrangement joins TRBV14 to TRBJ2-1; 8 positions agree with TRBD2. Material: liver tumor tissue from sampling region 4. The subset denotes: tumor region T4, right-lateral pole. The receptor was derived from a middle-aged man with primary liver carcinoma and hepatitis B virus infection. CDR3 sequence reads: CVSSAVAGWAYNEQFF. The DNA of the CDR3 is TGTGTCAGCAGTGCCGTAGCGGGATGGGCATACAATGAGCAGTTCTTC.